This TCR beta chain was sequenced for a study of CD8 T cells in Susac syndrome. About the research overall: Intravenous immunoglobulin alone or corticosteroids were being given to patients with Susac syndrome at blood draw, unless they were therapy-naive.

This CDR3 is built from 15 residues. The V gene lost 1 base and the J gene lost 5 bases, with 14 bases spanning the gap. RNA in amounts of about 0.45 to 1 ug was reverse transcribed with random hexamers. Each CDR3 protein gets one entry after TCRdb re-called the immunoSEQ multiplex PCR reads with MiXCR. This repertoire shows more than 70,000 distinct CDR3 sequences, less than 95% found once; its top ten account for about 0.5%. The study sequenced TCR beta in blood CD8+ and CD4+ T cells. This chain joins TRBV12-3 or TRBV12-4 and TRBJ1-2; D is uncertain. Sequencing was carried out using CD8+ T cells from PBMCs. The origin of this receptor is a human donor with Susac syndrome. CDR3 loop: CASSLVSGFIYGYTF. As DNA, the CDR3 is TGTGCCAGCAGTTTAGTTTCCGGCTTCATTTATGGCTACACCTTC.